This T cell receptor (beta chain) is from a study of CD8+ T cells in alopecia areata. The junction had 9 bases not matched to a gene; V was cut back by 4 bases and J by 4 bases. Germline lookup yields CDR1 PRHDT and CDR2 FYEKMQ (reference sequence). The CDR3 loop spans 15 amino acids. Sequencing templates came from extracted RNA that was reverse transcribed into cDNA. The assay was immunoSEQ multiplex PCR, and TCRdb's table has in-frame clones only and misses some. The table includes some 7,200 clones, 65% to 75% detected once. Researchers took lesional scalp punch biopsies and peripheral blood from people who were alopecia areata patients.

The material was skin, obtained at week 0. V is TRBV13 and J is TRBJ1-1, with 7 bases identical to TRBD1. The clonotype comes from a human donor with alopecia areata. The CDR3 bases are TGTGCCAGCAGCTCCGAGGACAGGTCGGGCACTGAAGCTTTCTTT. It codes for CASSSEDRSGTEAFF.